This T cell receptor beta chain was recorded in a study of cytomegalovirus exposure and HLA in healthy donors. Study-level background: HLA-typed donors were the source of approximately 86 million unique TCRs held in an early data release. Study results and caveats: Certain indistinguishable V segments, among them TRBV6-2 and TRBV6-3, were excluded. Cytomegalovirus-associated status was assigned to 164 TCR beta chains.

Researchers ran the PCR with 60 Vbeta and 13 Jbeta primers. The data were produced by immunoSEQ multiplex PCR, yet TCRdb's version contains in-frame clones alone and is incomplete. The data show 200,000 to 250,000 clones, with roughly 82% seen just once and 5% to 6% held by the top ten. Looked up from germline, CDR1 is LNHDA and CDR2 is SQIVND (reference sequence). V dropped 4 bases and J dropped 2 bases, with 15 bases sitting between them. The CDR3 is 16 amino acids. As to this clone: Its matching antigen is unknown.

The TCR originated in a woman between 35 and 50 years old in good health and CMV-seropositive. The source material was PBMCs. The V call is TRBV19, the J call TRBJ1-5; D is perhaps TRBD1 (5 bases). The CDR3 DNA follows: TGTGCCAGTAGTACCTACAGGATTTCGGGCAATCAGCCCCAGCATTTT. Protein: CASSTYRISGNQPQHF. The full variable domain, its missing parts supplied by reference TRBV19 and TRBJ1-5, is DGGITQSPKYLFRKEGQNVTLSCEQNLNHDAMYWYRQDPGQGLRLIYYSQIVNDFQKGDIAEGYSVSREKKESFPLTVTSAQKNPTAFYLCASSTYRISGNQPQHFGDGTRLSIL.